A selection of T cell receptor beta chains follows, all from one sample in a study of blood T cells in healthy people across ages. MiXCR was run by TCRdb on the 5' RACE reads, yielding one entry per CDR3 protein. Of about 1.8 million distinct CDR3 sequences in the sample, about 50% are singletons; the top ten hold less than 2.5%. Sequenced sample: blood. Receptor source: a woman between 40 and 50 years old in good health. The CDR3 runs from the conserved cysteine through the conserved F or W. D genes are given only for firm matches. Size is omitted from some rows. Given values are once, few, many or a class for expanded clones.

V: TRBV28; D: -; J: TRBJ1-6; size: -; CDR3: CASSLLGDPINSPLHF; DNA: TGTGCCAGCAGTTTGTTGGGGGACCCCATTAATTCACCCCTCCACTTT
V: TRBV5-1; D: -; J: TRBJ1-2; size: few; CDR3: CASSLARGGEAERYGYTF; DNA: TGCGCCAGCAGCTTGGCTCGAGGAGGGGAGGCAGAGCGCTATGGCTACACCTTC
V: TRBV28; D: -; J: TRBJ2-1; size: -; CDR3: CAGSLGGISYNEQFF; DNA: TGTGCCGGCAGTTTAGGCGGGATCTCCTACAATGAGCAGTTCTTC
V: TRBV4-2; D: TRBD1; J: TRBJ1-4; size: -; CDR3: CASSPGDRDGKLFF; DNA: TGTGCCAGCAGCCCAGGGGACAGGGATGGAAAACTGTTTTTT
V: TRBV11-2; D: -; J: TRBJ1-4; size: once; CDR3: CASSLVAAGEKLFF; DNA: TGTGCCAGCAGCTTAGTTGCGGCGGGTGAAAAACTGTTTTTT
V: TRBV20-1; D: TRBD2; J: TRBJ2-7; size: few; CDR3: CSADKASGGTYSYEQYF; DNA: TGCAGTGCTGACAAAGCTAGCGGGGGAACCTACTCCTACGAGCAGTACTTC
V: TRBV18; D: TRBD2; J: TRBJ2-3; size: -; CDR3: CASSPIAGVDTQYF; DNA: TGTGCCAGCTCACCCATAGCGGGGGTCGATACGCAGTATTTT
V: TRBV11-3; D: TRBD2; J: TRBJ2-3; size: -; CDR3: CASSLGLLTGGNTDTQYF; DNA: TGTGCCAGCAGCTTAGGCCTCCTGACGGGAGGTAACACAGATACGCAGTATTTT
V: TRBV7-3; D: -; J: TRBJ1-1; size: -; CDR3: CASSLTGGPGKAFF; DNA: TGTGCCAGCAGCTTAACAGGAGGACCAGGCAAAGCTTTCTTT
V: TRBV20-1; D: TRBD2; J: TRBJ2-1; size: few; CDR3: CSASSPGGGQYNEQFF; DNA: TGCAGTGCCAGCTCCCCTGGCGGGGGGCAATACAATGAGCAGTTCTTC
V: TRBV28; D: -; J: TRBJ2-5; size: -; CDR3: CASRSRRETQYF; DNA: TGTGCCAGCAGGTCAAGGAGGGAGACCCAGTACTTC
V: TRBV6-2/TRBV6-3; D: TRBD2; J: TRBJ2-3; size: -; CDR3: CAITAAGDLRTQYF; DNA: TGTGCCATTACGGCGGCGGGGGATCTGCGTACGCAGTATTTT
V: TRBV27; D: TRBD2; J: TRBJ2-5; size: -; CDR3: CASSVGLAGRSRTQYF; DNA: TGTGCCAGCAGTGTGGGACTAGCGGGGCGTTCGCGGACCCAGTACTTC
V: TRBV5-8; D: -; J: TRBJ1-1; size: -; CDR3: CASTPRVRNTEAFF; DNA: TGTGCCAGCACCCCGAGGGTAAGGAACACTGAAGCTTTCTTT
V: TRBV7-2; D: -; J: TRBJ1-2; size: -; CDR3: CASSLEADLYGYTF; DNA: TGTGCCAGCAGCTTAGAGGCAGACCTTTATGGCTACACCTTC
V: TRBV20-1; D: -; J: TRBJ1-5; size: -; CDR3: CSASATGSEQPQHF; DNA: TGCAGTGCTAGTGCTACCGGGAGTGAGCAGCCCCAGCATTTT
V: TRBV27; D: -; J: TRBJ2-3; size: few; CDR3: CASSGRLVSDTQYF; DNA: TGTGCCAGCAGTGGGAGACTAGTTTCAGATACGCAGTATTTT
V: TRBV15; D: -; J: TRBJ1-4; size: once; CDR3: CATSRDLRTEKLFF; DNA: TGTGCCACCAGCAGAGATCTAAGGACTGAAAAACTGTTTTTT
V: TRBV5-1; D: -; J: TRBJ2-7; size: -; CDR3: CASSRSGATYEQYF; DNA: TGCGCCAGCAGTCGCTCCGGGGCCACCTACGAGCAGTACTTC
V: TRBV7-2; D: TRBD2; J: TRBJ2-1; size: once; CDR3: CASSSDSGPYNEQFF; DNA: TGTGCCAGCAGCTCGGATAGCGGGCCCTACAATGAGCAGTTCTTC
V: TRBV11-2; D: -; J: TRBJ2-6; size: -; CDR3: CASSSYRDSRNVGANVLTF; DNA: TGTGCCAGCAGCTCCTACCGGGACTCCAGAAACGTTGGGGCCAACGTCCTGACTTTC
V: TRBV20-1; D: -; J: TRBJ2-7; size: few; CDR3: CSARDPLGTYEQYF; DNA: TGCAGTGCTAGAGATCCCCTAGGTACCTACGAGCAGTACTTC
V: TRBV7-2; D: -; J: TRBJ2-7; size: -; CDR3: CASSQIPGYEQYF; DNA: TGTGCCAGCAGCCAGATCCCGGGGTACGAGCAGTACTTC
V: TRBV20-1; D: TRBD2; J: TRBJ2-5; size: -; CDR3: CSATRTSPAQETQYF; DNA: TGCAGTGCTACCCGGACTAGCCCAGCCCAAGAGACCCAGTACTTC
V: TRBV7-9; D: TRBD1; J: TRBJ1-2; size: many; CDR3: CASSLPGGGGYTF; DNA: TGTGCCAGCAGCTTACCAGGGGGCGGTGGCTACACCTTC
V: TRBV6-5; D: -; J: TRBJ2-7; size: -; CDR3: CASSYSISGGEQYF; DNA: TGTGCCAGCAGTTACTCGATTAGTGGAGGCGAGCAGTACTTC
V: TRBV7-9; D: TRBD1; J: TRBJ1-4; size: -; CDR3: CASSLDPWDRTNEKLFF; DNA: TGTGCCAGCAGCTTAGACCCGTGGGACAGGACGAATGAAAAACTGTTTTTT
V: TRBV7-3; D: -; J: TRBJ2-3; size: few; CDR3: CASSPSGGGPDTQYF; DNA: TGTGCCAGCAGTCCCTCAGGGGGGGGTCCAGATACGCAGTATTTT
V: TRBV27; D: -; J: TRBJ2-1; size: few; CDR3: CASSITGHFRGNEQFF; DNA: TGTGCCAGCAGTATAACAGGGCACTTTCGGGGGAATGAGCAGTTCTTC
V: TRBV7-2; D: -; J: TRBJ2-7; size: -; CDR3: CAGSSGYSSYEQYF; DNA: TGTGCCGGCAGCTCAGGGTATAGCTCCTACGAGCAGTACTTC
V: TRBV9; D: TRBD1; J: TRBJ2-5; size: -; CDR3: CASSGPETGGQETQYF; DNA: TGTGCCAGCAGCGGTCCGGAGACAGGGGGCCAAGAGACCCAGTACTTC
V: TRBV10-2; D: -; J: TRBJ2-7; size: few; CDR3: CASSESGGTYEQYF; DNA: TGCGCCAGCAGTGAGTCGGGGGGTACCTACGAGCAGTACTTC
V: TRBV20-1; D: TRBD2; J: TRBJ2-3; size: -; CDR3: CSARKPGLETNTQYF; DNA: TGCAGTGCTAGGAAACCGGGACTAGAGACGAATACGCAGTATTTT
V: TRBV6-5; D: -; J: TRBJ2-3; size: -; CDR3: CASWSPQGGFADTQYF; DNA: TGTGCCAGCTGGTCACCCCAGGGTGGGTTCGCAGATACGCAGTATTTT
V: TRBV2; D: -; J: TRBJ2-5; size: -; CDR3: CASSFRSEASGTQYF; DNA: TGTGCCAGCAGCTTCCGTAGCGAAGCGAGTGGAACCCAGTACTTC
V: TRBV4-3; D: -; J: TRBJ2-5; size: -; CDR3: CASSQDRAGCRETQYF; DNA: TGCGCCAGCAGCCAAGATCGGGCAGGGTGTCGGGAGACCCAGTACTTC
V: TRBV11-2; D: -; J: TRBJ2-7; size: -; CDR3: CASSFLGGGNTYEQYF; DNA: TGTGCCAGCAGCTTCCTAGGGGGGGGAAATACCTACGAGCAGTACTTC
V: TRBV10-3; D: TRBD1; J: TRBJ1-2; size: -; CDR3: CAISEYGTADGYTF; DNA: TGTGCCATCAGTGAGTATGGGACAGCTGATGGCTACACCTTC
V: TRBV3-1; D: TRBD1; J: TRBJ2-1; size: -; CDR3: CASSSRGLHEQFF; DNA: TGTGCCAGCAGCTCGAGGGGGCTGCATGAGCAGTTCTTC
V: TRBV27; D: -; J: TRBJ2-3; size: few; CDR3: CASSFSVADTQYF; DNA: TGTGCCAGCAGTTTTTCTGTCGCAGATACGCAGTATTTT
V: TRBV7-9; D: -; J: TRBJ2-5; size: -; CDR3: CASSLGQALQETQYF; DNA: TGTGCCAGCAGCTTAGGACAGGCCTTACAAGAGACCCAGTACTTC
V: TRBV18; D: TRBD2; J: TRBJ2-5; size: -; CDR3: CATGGGLQETQYF; DNA: TGTGCCACCGGCGGGGGTCTGCAAGAGACCCAGTACTTC
V: TRBV12-3/TRBV12-4; D: TRBD2; J: TRBJ2-5; size: -; CDR3: CASRLAAATQGTQYF; DNA: TGTGCCAGCAGACTAGCGGCGGCAACCCAAGGGACCCAGTACTTC
V: TRBV27; D: TRBD1; J: TRBJ1-2; size: few; CDR3: CASSLTGYNYGYTF; DNA: TGTGCCAGCAGTTTGACAGGGTACAACTATGGCTACACCTTC
V: TRBV11-1; D: TRBD2; J: TRBJ2-1; size: -; CDR3: CASSLAVAGGPYEQFF; DNA: TGTGCCAGCAGCTTAGCGGTAGCGGGGGGGCCCTATGAGCAGTTCTTC
V: TRBV5-5; D: -; J: TRBJ1-1; size: -; CDR3: CASSGPSGSMNTEAFF; DNA: TGTGCCAGCAGCGGCCCCTCCGGCAGCATGAACACTGAAGCTTTCTTT